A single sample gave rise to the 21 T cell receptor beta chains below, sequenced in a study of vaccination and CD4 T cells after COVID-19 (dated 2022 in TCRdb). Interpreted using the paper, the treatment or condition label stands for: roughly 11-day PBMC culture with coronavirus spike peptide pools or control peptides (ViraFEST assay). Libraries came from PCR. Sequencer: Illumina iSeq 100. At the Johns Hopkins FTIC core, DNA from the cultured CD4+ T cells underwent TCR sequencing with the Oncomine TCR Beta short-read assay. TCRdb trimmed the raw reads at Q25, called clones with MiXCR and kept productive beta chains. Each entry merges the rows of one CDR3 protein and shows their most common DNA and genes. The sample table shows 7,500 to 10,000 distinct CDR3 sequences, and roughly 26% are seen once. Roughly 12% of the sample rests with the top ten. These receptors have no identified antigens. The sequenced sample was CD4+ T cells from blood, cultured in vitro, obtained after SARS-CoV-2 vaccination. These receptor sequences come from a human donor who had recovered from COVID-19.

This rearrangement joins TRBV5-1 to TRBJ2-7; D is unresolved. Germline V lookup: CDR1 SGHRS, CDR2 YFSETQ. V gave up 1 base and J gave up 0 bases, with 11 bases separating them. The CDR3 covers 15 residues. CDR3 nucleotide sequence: TGCGCCAGCAGCTTGTTGATGAACCCCTCCTACGAGCAGTACTTC. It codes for CASSLLMNPSYEQYF.

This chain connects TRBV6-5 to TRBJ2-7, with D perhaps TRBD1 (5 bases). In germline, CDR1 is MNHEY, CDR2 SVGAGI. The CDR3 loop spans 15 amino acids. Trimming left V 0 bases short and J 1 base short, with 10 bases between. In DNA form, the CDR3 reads TGTGCCAGCAGTTACTCTAGGGGTAGGTCCTACGAGCAGTACTTC. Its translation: CASSYSRGRSYEQYF.

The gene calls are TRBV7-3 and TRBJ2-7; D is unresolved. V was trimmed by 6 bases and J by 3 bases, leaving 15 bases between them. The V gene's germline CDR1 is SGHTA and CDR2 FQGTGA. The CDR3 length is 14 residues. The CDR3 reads CASRNAGPIYEQYF. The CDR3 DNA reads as TGTGCCAGCAGGAACGCTGGGCCTATCTACGAGCAGTACTTC.

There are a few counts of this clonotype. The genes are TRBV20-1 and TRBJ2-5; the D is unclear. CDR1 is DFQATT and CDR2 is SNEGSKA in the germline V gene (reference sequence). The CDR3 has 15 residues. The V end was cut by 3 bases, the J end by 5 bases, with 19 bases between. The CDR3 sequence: CSASALRSGAETQYF. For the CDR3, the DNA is TGCAGTGCTAGCGCCCTGAGGTCAGGAGCGGAGACCCAGTACTTC.

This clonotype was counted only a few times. CDR3: CASSVKTGGWNQPQHF. The DNA for the CDR3 is TGTGCCAGTAGTGTTAAGACAGGGGGATGGAATCAGCCCCAGCATTTT. J is TRBJ1-5 and V is TRBV19; 9 bases are a match to TRBD1. Unmatched junction bases numbered 9, after V lost 5 bases and J lost 4 bases. This CDR3 region has 16 residues. Germline V gene sequence: CDR1 LNHDA, CDR2 SQIVND (reference sequence).

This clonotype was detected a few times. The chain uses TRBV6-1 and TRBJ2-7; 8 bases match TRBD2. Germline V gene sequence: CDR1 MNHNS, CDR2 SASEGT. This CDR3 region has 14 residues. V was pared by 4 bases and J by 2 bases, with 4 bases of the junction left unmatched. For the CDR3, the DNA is TGTGCCAGCAGTGGACAAGCGGGAGCCTACGAGCAGTACTTC. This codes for CASSGQAGAYEQYF.

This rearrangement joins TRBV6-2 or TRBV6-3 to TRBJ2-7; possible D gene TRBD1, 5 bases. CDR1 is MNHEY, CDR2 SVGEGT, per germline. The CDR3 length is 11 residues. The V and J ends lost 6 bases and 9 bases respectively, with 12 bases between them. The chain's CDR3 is CASRLGQRQYF. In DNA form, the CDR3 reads TGTGCCAGCAGGCTCGGACAAAGGCAGTACTTC.

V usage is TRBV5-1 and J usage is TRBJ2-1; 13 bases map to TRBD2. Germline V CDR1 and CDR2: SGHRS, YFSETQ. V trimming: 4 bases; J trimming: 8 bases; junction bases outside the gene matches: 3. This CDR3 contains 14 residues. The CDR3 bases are TGCGCCAGCAGCCTGGGACTAGCGGGATATGAGCAGTTCTTC. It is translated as CASSLGLAGYEQFF.

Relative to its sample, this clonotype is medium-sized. For the CDR3, the DNA is TGTGCCACGGTAGGTACGCTCGGGACTGAAGCTTTCTTT. Protein product: CATVGTLGTEAFF. The chain is built from TRBV24-1 and TRBJ1-1; D is uncertain. Trimming pared 10 bases from V and 5 bases from J, leaving 16 bases between. The CDR3 is 13 amino acids. Germline V lookup: CDR1 KGHDR, CDR2 SFDVKD.

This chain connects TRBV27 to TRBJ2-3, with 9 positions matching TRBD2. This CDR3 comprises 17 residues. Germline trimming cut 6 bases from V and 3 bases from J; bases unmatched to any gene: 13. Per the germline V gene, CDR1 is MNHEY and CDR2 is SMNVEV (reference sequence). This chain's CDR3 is CASRTLAGGRATDTQYF. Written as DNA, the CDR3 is TGTGCCAGCAGGACCTTAGCCGGCGGGAGGGCGACAGATACGCAGTATTTT.

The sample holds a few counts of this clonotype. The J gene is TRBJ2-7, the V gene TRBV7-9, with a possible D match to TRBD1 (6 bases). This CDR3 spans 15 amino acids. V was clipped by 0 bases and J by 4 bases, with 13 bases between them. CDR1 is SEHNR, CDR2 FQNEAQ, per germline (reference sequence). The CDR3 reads CASSLAQGGIYEQYF. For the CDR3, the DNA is TGTGCCAGCAGCTTAGCACAGGGTGGAATATACGAGCAGTACTTC.

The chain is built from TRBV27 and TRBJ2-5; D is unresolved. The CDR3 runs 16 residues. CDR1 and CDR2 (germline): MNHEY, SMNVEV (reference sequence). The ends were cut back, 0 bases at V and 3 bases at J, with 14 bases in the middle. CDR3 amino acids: CASSLSRDFPEETQYF. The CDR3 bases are TGTGCCAGCAGTTTATCGCGCGACTTCCCGGAAGAGACCCAGTACTTC.

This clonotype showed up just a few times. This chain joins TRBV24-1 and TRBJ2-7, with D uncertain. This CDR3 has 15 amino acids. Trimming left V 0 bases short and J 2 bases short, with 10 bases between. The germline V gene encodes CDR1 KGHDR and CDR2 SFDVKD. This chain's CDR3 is CATSDLSGPPYEQYF. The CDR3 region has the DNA TGTGCCACCAGTGATTTGTCCGGTCCCCCCTACGAGCAGTACTTC.

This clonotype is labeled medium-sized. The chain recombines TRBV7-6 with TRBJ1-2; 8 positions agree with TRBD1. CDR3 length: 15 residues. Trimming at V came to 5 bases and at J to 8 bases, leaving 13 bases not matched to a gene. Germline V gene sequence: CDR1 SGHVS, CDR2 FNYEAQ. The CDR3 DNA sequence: TGTGCCAGCAGCCCCGGCCCGGACAGGGTAGAGGGCTACACCTTC. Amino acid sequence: CASSPGPDRVEGYTF.

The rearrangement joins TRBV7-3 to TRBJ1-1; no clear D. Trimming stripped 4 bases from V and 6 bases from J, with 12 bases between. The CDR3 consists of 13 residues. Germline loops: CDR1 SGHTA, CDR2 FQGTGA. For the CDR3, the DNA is TGTGCCAGCAGCTCTGTGGGAGTCGCTGAAGCTTTCTTT. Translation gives CASSSVGVAEAFF. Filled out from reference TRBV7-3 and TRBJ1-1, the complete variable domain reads GAGVSQTPSNKVTEKGKYVELRCDPISGHTALYWYRQSLGQGPEFLIYFQGTGAADDSGLPNDRFFAVRPEGSVSTLKIQRTERGDSAVYLCASSSVGVAEAFFGQGTRLTVV.

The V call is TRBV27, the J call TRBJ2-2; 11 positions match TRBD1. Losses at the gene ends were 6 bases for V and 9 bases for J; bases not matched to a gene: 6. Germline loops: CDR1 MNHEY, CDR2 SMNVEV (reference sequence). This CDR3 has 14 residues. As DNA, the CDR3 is TGTGCCAGCAGGGACAGGGGGCGCAGGCGGGAGCTGTTTTTT. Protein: CASRDRGRRRELFF.

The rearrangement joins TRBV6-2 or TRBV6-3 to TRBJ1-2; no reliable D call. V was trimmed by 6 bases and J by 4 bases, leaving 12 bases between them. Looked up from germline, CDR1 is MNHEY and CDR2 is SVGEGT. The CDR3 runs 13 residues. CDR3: CASRNSQPYGYTF. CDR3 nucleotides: TGTGCCAGCAGAAACAGTCAACCCTATGGCTACACCTTC.

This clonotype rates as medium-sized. CDR3 DNA: TGTGCCACCAGTGATGCCCGACTAGCGGGAGGTGGCGAGACCCAGTACTTC. Translation: CATSDARLAGGGETQYF. The chain joins TRBV24-1 to TRBJ2-5; 13 bases agree with TRBD2. Germline trimming cut 3 bases from V and 5 bases from J; bases unmatched to any gene: 8. The CDR3 runs 17 residues. Germline CDR1 reads KGHDR; CDR2 reads SFDVKD.

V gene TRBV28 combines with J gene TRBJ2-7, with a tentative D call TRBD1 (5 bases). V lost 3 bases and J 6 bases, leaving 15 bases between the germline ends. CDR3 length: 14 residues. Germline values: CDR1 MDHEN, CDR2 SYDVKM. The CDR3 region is CASSLALRGREQYF. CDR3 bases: TGTGCCAGCAGTTTGGCTCTTAGGGGTCGCGAGCAGTACTTC.

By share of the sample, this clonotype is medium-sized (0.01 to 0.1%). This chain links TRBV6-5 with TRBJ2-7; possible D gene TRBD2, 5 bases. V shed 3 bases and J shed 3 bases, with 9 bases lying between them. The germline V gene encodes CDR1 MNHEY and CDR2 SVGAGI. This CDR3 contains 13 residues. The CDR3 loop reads CASSYRAGYEQYF. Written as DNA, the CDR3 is TGTGCCAGCAGTTATCGGGCGGGCTACGAGCAGTACTTC.

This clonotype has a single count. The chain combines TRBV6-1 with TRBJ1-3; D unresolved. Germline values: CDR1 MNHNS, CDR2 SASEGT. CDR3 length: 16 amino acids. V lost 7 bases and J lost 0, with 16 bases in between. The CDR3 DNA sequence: TGTGCCAGCACAGTAAAAAGCGCCGTCTCTGGAAACACCATATATTTT. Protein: CASTVKSAVSGNTIYF.